These T cell receptor beta chains were read from a single sample in a study of radiotherapy plus CTLA-4 blockade in lung cancer. Clones were read by immunoSEQ multiplex PCR, and TCRdb kept only the in-frame ones, dropping some. Among tens of thousands of clones listed, approximately 76% were seen once. This specimen consisted of peripheral blood, obtained from a patient treated with radiotherapy plus ipilimumab. The receptors originated from a human donor with non-small cell lung cancer who had stable disease on radiotherapy plus ipilimumab. Both conserved end residues are part of each CDR3. D genes are given only for firm matches. The size of a clone is reported for some rows only, either as once, few or many, or as a class for expanded clones.

TRBJ1-1,TRBV7-7,-,-,TGTGCCAGCAGCAGGTCCTTGGAGACTGAAGCTTTCTTT,CASSRSLETEAFF
TRBJ2-2,TRBV5-4,-,-,TGTGCCAGCAGCTTGCCTCAGACAGGTGGGCAGCTGTTTTTT,CASSLPQTGGQLFF
TRBJ2-5,TRBV5-1,TRBD2,-,TGCGCCAGCAGTCGGACTAGCGGGGCAGAGACCCAGTACTTC,CASSRTSGAETQYF
TRBJ1-1,TRBV19,-,-,TGTGCCAGTAGTACCGTGGGCGACACTGAAGCTTTCTTT,CASSTVGDTEAFF
TRBJ2-1,TRBV6-1,-,-,TGTGCCAGCAGTGAATGGGGGTTAAGGACTCAGTTCTTC,CASSEWGLRTQFF
TRBJ2-5,TRBV5-1,-,-,TGCGCCAGCAGCTTGGACACTACAACTGAGACCCAGTACTTC,CASSLDTTTETQYF
TRBJ2-2,TRBV10-3,-,-,TGTGCCATCAGTGAGTCGGCGCCTATAAATACCGGGGAGCTGTTTTTT,CAISESAPINTGELFF
TRBJ1-5,TRBV30,-,-,TGTGCCTGGGGGAGACAGAGGGATCAGCCCCAGCATTTT,CAWGRQRDQPQHF
TRBJ1-2,TRBV19,-,-,TGTGCCAGTAGTATCGCCCGAAGCAGGGCTAACTATGGCTACACCTTC,CASSIARSRANYGYTF
TRBJ1-1,TRBV6-5,-,-,TGTGCCAGTGGGGGGAGAGTTTCAAACACTGAAGCTTTCTTT,CASGGRVSNTEAFF
TRBJ1-6,TRBV6-1,-,many,TGTGCCAGCAGTGCAGTCCGGCCGGAGAATTCACCCCTCCACTTT,CASSAVRPENSPLHF
TRBJ1-5,TRBV4-2,TRBD1,once,TGTGCCAGCAGCCAAGGGACAGGGGTCCAGCCCCAGCATTTT,CASSQGTGVQPQHF
TRBJ2-5,TRBV28,TRBD2,-,TGTGCCAGCAGTTTATCGGGACTAGCTCAGCCTGGTTTCCCCCAAGAGACCCAGTACTTC,CASSLSGLAQPGFPQETQYF
TRBJ1-2,TRBV28,-,-,TGTGCCAGCATCAGGACAACAGGGACCAACTATGGCTACACCTTC,CASIRTTGTNYGYTF
TRBJ2-5,TRBV14,TRBD1,-,TGTGCCAGCAGCCTATGGACAGGGGAGACCCAGTACTTC,CASSLWTGETQYF
TRBJ1-1,TRBV11-2,-,-,TGTGCCAGCAGCTTAGCGGTTACAGTGACCATGAACACTGAAGCTTTCTTT,CASSLAVTVTMNTEAFF
TRBJ2-1,TRBV6-6,TRBD1,few,TGTGCCACCACACGGGACAGGGTAGTCAATGAGCAGTTCTTC,CATTRDRVVNEQFF
TRBJ1-2,TRBV28,-,-,TGTGCCAGCAGTTTACCGGGCGGATCCTATGGCTACACCTTC,CASSLPGGSYGYTF
TRBJ2-5,TRBV7-8,-,once,TGTGCCAGCAGCTTAGGTTCCGGCGTACCCAGGGAGACCCAGTACTTC,CASSLGSGVPRETQYF
TRBJ1-2,TRBV11-2,-,-,TGTGCCAGCAGCTTCAGGGATGGCTACACCTTC,CASSFRDGYTF
TRBJ2-1,TRBV29-1,TRBD1,-,TGCAGCGTTGAACTCCGGGACAGGGCGGGTAGTGAGCAGTTCTTC,CSVELRDRAGSEQFF
TRBJ1-5,TRBV5-5,-,-,TGTGCCAGCAGCTTGGTAGGCTTTTATAGCAATCAGCCCCAGCATTTT,CASSLVGFYSNQPQHF
TRBJ1-6,TRBV30,-,-,TGTGCCTGGAACGAGGATAACCAGTCACCCCTCCACTTT,CAWNEDNQSPLHF
TRBJ2-7,TRBV18,-,few,TGTGCCAGCTCACCCTCTCCGATCACCTACGAGCAGTACTTC,CASSPSPITYEQYF
TRBJ2-1,TRBV19,-,-,TGTGCCAGTAGTAAGGGGGACCCCTACAATGAGCAGTTCTTC,CASSKGDPYNEQFF
TRBJ1-2,TRBV10-3,-,-,TGTGCCATCAGGGAAGGGAGCGAAGGAGGCTACACCTTC,CAIREGSEGGYTF
TRBJ1-5,TRBV5-4,-,once,TGTGCCAGCAGTGCCGGGACCGTTTACAATCAGCCCCAGCATTTT,CASSAGTVYNQPQHF
TRBJ1-2,TRBV5-1,-,-,TGCGCCAGCACGTACAGTACAGGGACTAACTATGGCTACACCTTC,CASTYSTGTNYGYTF
TRBJ2-7,TRBV6-5,TRBD1,few,TGTGCCAGCAGTCGGACAGGACAAAACTACGAGCAGTACTTC,CASSRTGQNYEQYF
TRBJ2-5,TRBV19,TRBD1,-,TGTGCCAGTAGTCCCACAGGGGTCGAAGAGACCCAGTACTTC,CASSPTGVEETQYF
TRBJ2-1,TRBV11-3,TRBD2,-,TGTGCCAGCAGCTTAGTCACGGGGGGTAGTGGCAATGAGCAGTTCTTC,CASSLVTGGSGNEQFF
TRBJ2-1,TRBV21-1,-,-,TGTGCCAGCAGAGCTCTAGTAGCTCACCATTCCGACAATGAGCAGTTCTTC,CASRALVAHHSDNEQFF
TRBJ2-1,TRBV6-4,-,-,TGTGCCAGCAGTCGGGACAACTACAATGAGCAGTTCTTC,CASSRDNYNEQFF
TRBJ1-2,TRBV11-2,-,-,TGTGCCACCTCAAAGGGGAACTATGGCTACACCTTC,CATSKGNYGYTF
TRBJ2-7,TRBV19,TRBD2,-,TGTGCCAGTGGTGAGACTAGCGGGGCAGGCGAGCAGTACTTC,CASGETSGAGEQYF
TRBJ1-4,TRBV19,-,-,TGTGCCAGTAGTATGACGCCTCTCAATGAAAAACTGTTTTTT,CASSMTPLNEKLFF
TRBJ1-1,TRBV6-5,-,-,TGTGCCAGCAGTTACTCCACCCAAATTGAAGCTTTCTTT,CASSYSTQIEAFF
TRBJ2-1,TRBV6-5,TRBD1,-,TGTGCCAGCAGTGAACAGGGGAGTTCCAATGAGCAGTTCTTC,CASSEQGSSNEQFF
TRBJ1-2,TRBV6-5,TRBD1,-,TGTGCCAGCAGTTACGCGGGACAGGGGGTCGGCTACACCTTC,CASSYAGQGVGYTF
TRBJ2-2,TRBV4-1,-,-,TGCGCCAGCAGTCCTGTTTTGGACGGAGTAGGGGTATCCGGGGAGCTGTTTTTT,CASSPVLDGVGVSGELFF
TRBJ1-3,TRBV9,-,-,TGTGCCAGCAGCGTAGAGGAGGGGCTCTTTGGAAACACCATATATTTT,CASSVEEGLFGNTIYF
TRBJ2-1,TRBV6-4,-,-,TGTGCCAGCAGTGAACACCAAACTTCAGGTGCACAGCAGTTCTTC,CASSEHQTSGAQQFF
TRBJ2-7,TRBV5-5,TRBD2,once,TGTGCCAGCAGCTTGGGCGGGGTCGGCGGGGGCTCCTACGAGCAGTACTTC,CASSLGGVGGGSYEQYF
TRBJ2-2,TRBV18,-,-,TGTGCCAGCTCCGCCCGGGAGTCGAACACCGGGGAGCTGTTTTTT,CASSARESNTGELFF
TRBJ2-6,TRBV9,-,-,TGTGCCAGCAGCGTAGCAGGTTCTGGGGCCAACGTCCTGACTTTC,CASSVAGSGANVLTF
TRBJ2-7,TRBV6-5,-,-,TGTGCCAGCGGGGCCGGGGGTGCTTTCCACGAGCAGTACTTC,CASGAGGAFHEQYF
TRBJ1-1,TRBV6-7,-,-,TGTGCCAGCAGTTACGAGGGGACGGGTAACACTGAAGCTTTCTTT,CASSYEGTGNTEAFF
TRBJ2-6,TRBV7-7,-,-,TGTGCCAGCAGCTCCAATCGGGGGTCGAATGGGGCCAACGTCCTGACTTTC,CASSSNRGSNGANVLTF
TRBJ2-1,TRBV2,TRBD1,many,TGTGCCAGCAGTCAGCCGGGACAGGGGACAAGTGAGCAGTTCTTC,CASSQPGQGTSEQFF